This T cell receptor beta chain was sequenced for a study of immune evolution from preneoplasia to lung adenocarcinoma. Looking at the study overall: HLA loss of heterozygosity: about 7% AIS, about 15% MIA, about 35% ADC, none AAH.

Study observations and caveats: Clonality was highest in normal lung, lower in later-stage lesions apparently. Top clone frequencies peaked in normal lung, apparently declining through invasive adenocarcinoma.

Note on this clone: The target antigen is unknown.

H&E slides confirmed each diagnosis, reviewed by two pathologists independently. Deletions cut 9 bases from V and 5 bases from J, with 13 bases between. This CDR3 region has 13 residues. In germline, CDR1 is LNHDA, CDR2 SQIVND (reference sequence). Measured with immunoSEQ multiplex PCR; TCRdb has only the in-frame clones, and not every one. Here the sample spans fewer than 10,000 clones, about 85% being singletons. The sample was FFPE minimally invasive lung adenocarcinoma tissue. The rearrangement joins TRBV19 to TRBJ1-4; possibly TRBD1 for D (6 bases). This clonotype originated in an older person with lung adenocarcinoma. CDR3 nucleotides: TGTGCCAGCACACGGACAGCCAATGAAAAACTGTTTTTT. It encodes CASTRTANEKLFF.